This T cell receptor (beta chain) was observed in a study of T cells in Graves' hyperthyroidism and ophthalmopathy. With a duration under 2 months, the hyperthyroidism was newly diagnosed in patients aged 18 to 65. Germline CDR1 MNHEY, CDR2 SVGEGT. This CDR3 spans 15 amino acids. Trimming pared 7 bases from V and 0 bases from J, leaving 13 bases between. Amplification yielded TCR beta CDR3 regions, with RNA transcripts as the source. First-round RT-PCR with HTBI primers amplified the TCR CDR3 region. TCRdb independently ran MiXCR on the multiplex PCR reads; one entry per CDR3 protein. The table records 500,000 to 600,000 distinct CDR3 sequences, just over 45% of them present only once. This clonotype was counted ten times or more.

V is TRBV6-2 or TRBV6-3 and J is TRBJ1-5; no clear D gene. This receptor was taken from a woman in her late teens or twenties with Graves' hyperthyroidism. Sample: peripheral blood or thyroid tissue (not recorded which). The CDR3 sequence is CASNPRGYSNQPQHF. The CDR3 nucleotides are TGTGCCAGCAACCCTCGGGGATATAGCAATCAGCCCCAGCATTTT.